The rows below give T cell receptor beta chains drawn from one sample of a study of Tregs in tolerant kidney transplant recipients. Method: immunoSEQ multiplex PCR; TCRdb's copy keeps in-frame clones and lacks some. The sample consists of some 100,000 clones, roughly 92% of them appearing once. Sequenced: CD4+ T cells from blood. The receptor source for this set is a human donor in good health. CDR3s leave out the opening cysteine and the closing phenylalanine or tryptophan.

j_gene	v_gene	CDR3aa
TRBJ2-5	TRBV5-1	ASSLSWGPETQY
TRBJ1-1	TRBV28	AIQGATLSSTEAF
TRBJ1-3	TRBV4-1	ASSQGLAGFRKAGNTIY
TRBJ2-7	TRBV5-5	ASSLASDSWYEQY
TRBJ1-5	TRBV19	ASTANSNQPQH
TRBJ2-7	TRBV4-1	ASSPWDYTTSYEQY
TRBJ2-2	TRBV7-2	ASSPWTGLAGELF
TRBJ2-7	TRBV12-5	ASGLAFGTANEQY
TRBJ1-6	TRBV6-5	ASSYETVDSPLH
TRBJ2-3	TRBV7-8	ASSSPWGPTDTQY
TRBJ1-1	TRBV7-3	ASTIDRGTEAF
TRBJ2-1	TRBV5-1	ASSLAGTGDNEQF
TRBJ2-7	TRBV18	ATTTSGSHEQY
TRBJ1-1	TRBV10-2	ASVTGNTEAF
TRBJ1-2	TRBV2	ASSQGYGYT
TRBJ2-1	TRBV5-8	ASRRDTYNEQF
TRBJ2-3	TRBV29-1	SVSSAASTDTQY
TRBJ2-7	TRBV6-5	ASRKGPEQY
TRBJ2-1	TRBV19	ASSIVWGSPVYNEQF
TRBJ1-1	TRBV6-5	ASSKTTGETEAF
TRBJ2-3	TRBV6-1	ASTKQGPTDTQY
TRBJ2-4	TRBV19	ASSIGTGVFKNIQY
TRBJ1-2	TRBV5-1	ASSLVGGGGYT
TRBJ1-5	TRBV27	ASGYRDYQPQH
TRBJ1-1	TRBV9	ASSVDGDTEAF